Listed here are 15 T cell receptor beta chains from one sample, sequenced in a study of blood T cells in healthy people across ages. Primers used in a second PCR of roughly 6 to 11 cycles were a sample-barcoded 5' primer and a J-beta primer mix. TCRdb passed the 5' RACE reads through MiXCR, listing each CDR3 protein once. The sample yields about 1,400,000 distinct CDR3 sequences, around 59% seen once. Material: blood. The receptors originated from a man aged 18 to 30 in good health.

Here the CDR3 reads CSAFTEMNQPQHF. The CDR3 nucleotides are TGCAGTGCTTTCACAGAAATGAATCAGCCCCAGCATTTT. The rearrangement uses TRBV20-1 and TRBJ1-5; D gene uncertain. The ends were cut back, 5 bases at V and 4 bases at J, with 12 bases in the middle. CDR1 and CDR2 from the germline V gene are DFQATT and SNEGSKA (reference sequence). The CDR3 has 13 amino acids.

The J gene is TRBJ1-2, the V gene TRBV28; the D is unclear. V was clipped by 9 bases and J by 3 bases, with 23 bases between them. CDR1 and CDR2 (germline): MDHEN, SYDVKM. The CDR3 is 16 amino acids. In nucleotides, the CDR3 is TGTGCCAGGGTGCGGCAAGGGCAGCAGAAATACTATGGCTACACCTTC. It translates to CARVRQGQQKYYGYTF.

The rearrangement links TRBV29-1 to TRBJ1-5; possibly TRBD1 for D (6 bases). The length of the CDR3 is 13 residues. The ends were cut back, 6 bases at V and 3 bases at J, with 12 bases in the middle. Germline loops: CDR1 SQVTM, CDR2 ANQGSEA. The CDR3 coding sequence is TGCAGCGTCACCGGGACATCCAATCAGCCCCAGCATTTT. Residues: CSVTGTSNQPQHF.

The J gene is TRBJ1-2, the V gene TRBV29-1, with 7 bases matching TRBD1. CDR1 and CDR2 (germline): SQVTM, ANQGSEA. This CDR3 is built from 13 residues. Trimming at V came to 7 bases and at J to 8 bases, leaving 13 bases not matched to a gene. The CDR3: CSEPGTDNRGYTF. In DNA, the CDR3 is TGCAGCGAACCCGGGACAGACAACCGGGGCTACACCTTC.

The genes are TRBV27 and TRBJ2-1; 10 bases are shared with TRBD2. The CDR3 spans 16 residues. Germline V gives CDR1 MNHEY, CDR2 SMNVEV (reference sequence). The J segment lost 7 bases and the V segment lost 6 bases, leaving 12 bases of the junction unmatched. The CDR3 reads CASSPPPAGGRNEQFF. CDR3 DNA sequence: TGTGCCAGCAGCCCACCTCCAGCGGGAGGGCGGAATGAGCAGTTCTTC.

This rearrangement joins TRBV25-1 to TRBJ2-7; unclear D gene. Per the germline V gene, CDR1 is MGHDK and CDR2 is SYGVNS. Trimming removed 0 bases from V and 1 base from J, with 7 bases in between. CDR3 size: 14 residues. CDR3: CASSEYDNSYEQYF. In DNA form, the CDR3 reads TGTGCCAGCAGTGAATATGACAATTCCTACGAGCAGTACTTC.

This chain uses TRBV29-1 with TRBJ1-1; D remains unclear. CDR3 size: 12 residues. V was trimmed by 4 bases and J by 4 bases, leaving 10 bases between them. Germline V gives CDR1 SQVTM, CDR2 ANQGSEA. Here the CDR3 reads CSVGGMSTEAFF. The CDR3 coding sequence is TGCAGCGTTGGCGGTATGAGCACTGAAGCTTTCTTT.

This clonotype was recorded a few times. The chain combines TRBV7-9 with TRBJ1-2; D perhaps matches TRBD1 (5 bases). Looked up from germline, CDR1 is SEHNR and CDR2 is FQNEAQ (reference sequence). The V gene lost 7 bases and the J gene lost 3 bases, with 9 bases spanning the gap. The CDR3 totals 12 residues. The CDR3 DNA sequence: TGTGCCAGCACCCGGGGGGACTATGGCTACACCTTC. This sequence encodes CASTRGDYGYTF.

The genes are TRBV3-1 and TRBJ1-4, with 8 bases aligning to TRBD1. The CDR3 runs 15 residues. Trimming at V came to 4 bases and at J to 6 bases, leaving 7 bases not matched to a gene. CDR1 is LGHDT, CDR2 YNNKEL, per germline (reference sequence). CDR3 loop: CASSPTGESDEKLFF. The CDR3, as DNA: TGTGCCAGCAGCCCGACAGGGGAATCGGATGAAAAACTGTTTTTT.

The genes are TRBV15 and TRBJ2-7, with 9 positions matching TRBD2. J gave up 5 bases and V 1 base, and 3 bases lay outside the gene matches. The germline CDR1 and CDR2 sequences are LNHNV and YYDKDF (reference sequence). The CDR3 is 14 residues long. CDR3 sequence reads: CATSRGTSDHEQYF. CDR3 DNA: TGTGCCACCAGCAGAGGGACTAGCGACCACGAGCAGTACTTC. The full variable domain, rest sourced from reference TRBV15 and TRBJ2-7, is DAMVIQNPRYQVTQFGKPVTLSCSQTLNHNVMYWYQQKSSQAPKLLFHYYDKDFNNEADTPDNFQSRRPNTSFCFLDIRSPGLGDTAMYLCATSRGTSDHEQYFGPGTRLTVT.

This rearrangement joins TRBV24-1 to TRBJ2-5; 12 nucleotides align to TRBD1. CDR1 and CDR2 (germline): KGHDR, SFDVKD. The CDR3 is 16 residues long. The V gene end was trimmed by 1 base and the J gene end by 5 bases; junction bases not matched to a gene: 4. CDR3 region: CATSDFGTGGRETQYF. The CDR3 DNA sequence: TGTGCCACCAGTGATTTTGGGACAGGGGGCCGGGAGACCCAGTACTTC.

The chain couples TRBV7-2 to TRBJ1-1; D is perhaps TRBD1 (5 bases). Germline V gene data show CDR1 as SGHTA and CDR2 as FQGNSA. The CDR3 runs 14 residues. Trimming shortened V by 6 bases and J by 4 bases, and 15 bases separated the two germline ends. CDR3 bases: TGTGCCAGCAGACCTAGGGGTGATAGCACTGAAGCTTTCTTT. Translating gives CASRPRGDSTEAFF.

J is TRBJ1-2 and V is TRBV27; no reliable D call. CDR1 is MNHEY, CDR2 SMNVEV, per germline (reference sequence). The CDR3 is 13 amino acids. V lost 5 bases and J 7 bases, leaving 14 bases between the germline ends. CDR3 DNA sequence: TGTGCCAGCAGTCCCGCCGGGCCGAGTGGCTACACCTTC. Residues: CASSPAGPSGYTF.

The rearrangement joins TRBV6-5 to TRBJ1-4, with D possibly TRBD1 on 5 matching bases. In germline, CDR1 is MNHEY, CDR2 SVGAGI. This CDR3 region has 17 residues. The germline V and J ends were trimmed by 0 bases and 0 bases, with 11 bases remaining between them. The CDR3 loop is CASSYSRQSATNEKLFF. In DNA, the CDR3 is TGTGCCAGCAGTTACTCGAGACAGAGTGCAACTAATGAAAAACTGTTTTTT.

The J gene is TRBJ2-7, the V gene TRBV20-1; D may be TRBD2 (6 bases). Trimming shortened V by 3 bases and J by 6 bases, and 12 bases separated the two germline ends. Germline CDR1 DFQATT, CDR2 SNEGSKA (reference sequence). The CDR3 extends over 12 amino acids. CDR3 loop: CSARLGGPEQYF. CDR3 coding DNA: TGCAGTGCTAGGTTGGGAGGTCCCGAGCAGTACTTC.